This T cell receptor beta chain is from a study of T cell changes during pregnancy in multiple sclerosis. Libraries were prepared by immunoSEQ multiplex PCR; TCRdb keeps only in-frame clonotypes and omits some of them. The sample holds some 14,000 clones, about 88% seen once. This CDR3 is built from 14 residues. V dropped 3 bases and J dropped 4 bases, with 11 bases sitting between them. Germline CDR1 is SGHVS and CDR2 is FQNEAQ. The receptor was isolated from a female donor with multiple sclerosis, enrolled in a pregnancy study. The input for sequencing was CD8+ T cells from peripheral blood mononuclear cells, taken in the first trimester of pregnancy. The V call is TRBV7-8, the J call TRBJ2-3; TRBD2 might be the D (5 bases). CDR3 bases: TGTGCCAGCAGCTTTACATCCGGGGCAGATACGCAGTATTTT. The encoded protein is CASSFTSGADTQYF.